This T cell receptor beta chain originates from a study of shared clonotypes between healthy human individuals. Using immunoSEQ multiplex PCR, the repertoire was profiled, and TCRdb retains in-frame clones only, with some absent. Among a few million clones, just over 90% were seen once, and the ten largest hold 0.35% to 0.5%. This CDR3 spans 20 amino acids. Germline V gene sequence: CDR1 SGDLS, CDR2 YYNGEE. Trimming removed 3 bases from V and 4 bases from J; junction bases left unmatched: 24. The rearrangement uses TRBV9 and TRBJ1-2; 7 nucleotides match TRBD1. The sample consisted of naive CD4+ T cells from PBMCs. Subset denoted: CD45RA+ positively selected. The sequence derives from a man aged 18 to 29 in good health. Some clones in this sample may be carry-over from other donors' samples. The CDR3 loop is CASSANYLGTATTRFYGYTF. The DNA for the CDR3 is TGTGCCAGCAGCGCTAATTATCTAGGGACAGCCACAACAAGGTTCTATGGCTACACCTTC.